Reported below is one T cell receptor beta chain. This clonotype was recorded many times. Its specific antigen is unknown. No much larger clonotype is one base removed from it; base qualities were not supplied. Looking up the germline V gene yields CDR1 SGDLS and CDR2 YYNGEE. Taken from cysteine to phenylalanine, the CDR3 has 15 residues. Kept here is only the CDR3 DNA, which spans 45 bases and is read in frame from base 1. V trim: 3 bases; J trim: 1 base; unmatched bases: 4. The sample belongs to a study of identical twins (dated by TCRdb to the mid-2010s). For the study in its entirety: To test whether fetal clonotypes persist, the study used deep sequencing on TCR alpha and beta repertoires from monozygotic twins, unrelated adults of various ages, and cord blood. Replicate twin experiments were performed at different times using different library preparation protocols to rule out contamination.

General conclusions and limits of the study: Excess twin sharing in beta out-of-frame sequences was weaker because fewer shared sequences lowered the signal-to-noise ratio. Because the same donors could not be followed over many years, the conclusions relied on cross-sectional statistical analysis. Abundant cord blood beta clonotypes carried fewer insertions; young adult naive repertoires showed a weaker similar trend, while memory repertoires showed none. Compared with coincidental sharing between unrelated individuals, out-of-frame TCR alpha sequences shared between twins had an excess of sequences with low generation probability. In monozygotic twins, out-of-frame TCR alpha sharing was systematically underestimated by recombination models, although the models agreed with sharing between unrelated individuals. Zero-insertion analyses could be partly confounded by invariant T cells such as MAIT and iNKT, though diverse VJ usage argued against such confounding for most clonotypes.

Every donor in the study was a healthy Caucasian. Three pairs of female monozygotic twins, all aged about 18 to 29 years, were included in the twin cohort. Miltenyi CD45RO+ enrichment and human naive T-cell isolation kits were used to isolate memory (CD45RO+) and naive T cells from PBMC. The method was 5' RACE. The sequencer was an Illumina HiSeq 2000. Template switching introduced a universal primer binding site; the final cDNA contained a unique molecular identifier, enabling accurate counting of TCR cDNA molecules. Specific primers in the conserved constant-segment region were used to synthesize first-strand cDNA for the TCR alpha and beta chains. To control for contamination, each cDNA library was double barcoded with a SMART-Mk sample barcode plus Illumina barcodes. TruSeq adapter sequences along with Illumina sample barcodes were introduced in two successive PCR steps. The TCR alpha and beta cDNA libraries were sequenced on the Illumina HiSeq platform using custom primers. Regarding the original processing steps: Raw reads were processed with MiGEC to extract unique molecular identifiers, and MiXCR was used to determine CDR3 positions. For each individual, recombination models were inferred using an EM algorithm with the repgenHMM and IGoR tools. The tcR package in R was used for shared clonotype analysis, with sharing normalized by the product of cloneset sizes. Out-of-frame nonproductive sequences were analyzed to study raw recombination free of thymic and clonal selection effects. TCRdb handled the public reads itself, with Q25 trimming in fastp and clone calling in MiXCR, and kept productive beta chains. Every entry covers one CDR3 protein and lists the most common genes and DNA from its rows. The V and J calls were determined by TCRdb, not by the authors. This sample comprises hundreds of thousands of distinct CDR3 sequences, roughly 7% of them detected only once. Together, the top ten hold 3.6% of the sample.

Another study also made use of these data, one on yellow fever vaccine responses in identical twins. As noted in the second study: According to the authors, in identical twins the way T cells responded to vaccination appeared partly convergent and partly personalized. In the study, vaccine-responding T cell clones were precisely tracked in identical twins.

The chain links TRBV9 with TRBJ2-1, and TRBD1 matches 7 of the central bases. What was sequenced was memory (CD45RO+) T cells sorted from blood. The sample's cell subset or site, from its label and the paper: CD45RO+ enriched T cells. This clonotype originated in a woman between 18 and 29 years old in good health. The DNA reads TGTGCCAGCAGCGCTGAGACAGGGTCCTACAATGAGCAGTTCTTC. The resulting protein is CASSAETGSYNEQFF.